The rows below give T cell receptor beta chains drawn from one sample of a study of HIV-infected patients and healthy controls. TCRdb reprocessed the 5' RACE reads via MiXCR and lists one record per CDR3 protein. In the table there are about 63,000 distinct CDR3 sequences, 16% of which are singletons. Sequencing was performed on CD4+ T cells from blood. Source of these receptors: a human donor in good health. The CDR3 runs from the conserved cysteine through the conserved F or W. A D gene is named only where the DNA matches it firmly. Clone size appears in some rows only: once, few, many, or a class for an expanded clone.

v_call: TRBV19
j_call: TRBJ2-3
d_call: .
clone_size: many
cdr3_nt: TGTGCCAGTAGCCGGGGACCTGCTCCAGATACGCAGTATTTT
cdr3_aa: CASSRGPAPDTQYF

v_call: TRBV5-6
j_call: TRBJ1-2
d_call: TRBD1
clone_size: once
cdr3_nt: TGTGCCAGCAGCTTGGAGGGACAGCACTATGGCTACACCTTC
cdr3_aa: CASSLEGQHYGYTF

v_call: TRBV12-3/TRBV12-4
j_call: TRBJ1-2
d_call: .
clone_size: .
cdr3_nt: TGTGCCAGCAGCCCGAAAGGGACAAACGGCTACACCTTC
cdr3_aa: CASSPKGTNGYTF

v_call: TRBV7-6
j_call: TRBJ2-7
d_call: TRBD2
clone_size: .
cdr3_nt: TGTGCCAGCTCCCTGGCGGGAGGGCCGGGGATCTTCTACGAGCAGTACTTC
cdr3_aa: CASSLAGGPGIFYEQYF

v_call: TRBV25-1
j_call: TRBJ2-7
d_call: TRBD1
clone_size: .
cdr3_nt: TGTGCCAGCAGTGATACCGGGACAGGGCGTCTCGAGCAGTACTTC
cdr3_aa: CASSDTGTGRLEQYF

v_call: TRBV9
j_call: TRBJ2-3
d_call: .
clone_size: .
cdr3_nt: TGTGCCAGCAGCGCCGAATTTTACACAGATACGCAGTATTTT
cdr3_aa: CASSAEFYTDTQYF

v_call: TRBV18
j_call: TRBJ2-7
d_call: .
clone_size: few
cdr3_nt: TGTGCCAGCTCACCAAGGCTCGGCAGTCGCTCCTACGAGCAGTACTTC
cdr3_aa: CASSPRLGSRSYEQYF

v_call: TRBV6-6
j_call: TRBJ1-1
d_call: .
clone_size: few
cdr3_nt: TGTGCCAGCAGAGCTTCGACAGTTCGGGGGAACACTGAAGCTTTCTTT
cdr3_aa: CASRASTVRGNTEAFF

v_call: TRBV20-1
j_call: TRBJ2-7
d_call: TRBD2
clone_size: many
cdr3_nt: TGCAGTGCTAGAGATCACGGCGGGGGTTTACACGAGCAGTACTTC
cdr3_aa: CSARDHGGGLHEQYF

v_call: TRBV19
j_call: TRBJ1-1
d_call: .
clone_size: few
cdr3_nt: TGTGCCAGTAGCCCGGGACATTCAATCCGTTTCACTAGCAAGGATTTCTTT
cdr3_aa: CASSPGHSIRFTSKDFF

v_call: TRBV12-3/TRBV12-4
j_call: TRBJ1-2
d_call: .
clone_size: .
cdr3_nt: TGTGCCAGCAGTTTTTTTCGGAGCCGGGACTCGGTAAGCCGTGGCTACACCTTC
cdr3_aa: CASSFFRSRDSVSRGYTF

v_call: TRBV29-1
j_call: TRBJ2-1
d_call: TRBD1
clone_size: .
cdr3_nt: TGCAGCGTTGATTCAGACAGGGGGCCGGCAATCAATGAGCAGTTCTTC
cdr3_aa: CSVDSDRGPAINEQFF

v_call: TRBV29-1
j_call: TRBJ2-1
d_call: .
clone_size: .
cdr3_nt: TGCAGCGGCGGACAGACCATCAATGAGCAGTTCTTC
cdr3_aa: CSGGQTINEQFF